These 25 T cell receptor beta chains share one sample of origin, sequenced in a study of OX40 agonist ivuxolimab in advanced cancers. Assay: immunoSEQ multiplex PCR; the TCRdb copy retains only in-frame clones and omits some. The repertoire holds almost 70,000 clones, with around 80% as singletons. This specimen was CD4+ or CD8+ T cells sorted from blood, taken in a trial of the OX40 agonist ivuxolimab. The receptors come from an adult with an advanced solid tumor such as melanoma, head and neck, liver or kidney cancer.

This clone was picked up a small number of times. For the CDR3, the DNA is TGTGCCAGTACTCGGACAGGGAGCCACCCTGAAGCTTTCTTT. This encodes CASTRTGSHPEAFF. The chain recombines TRBV19 with TRBJ1-1; 8 nucleotides match TRBD1. V shed 7 bases, J shed 6 bases, and the junction held 10 bases outside the gene matches. Germline CDR1 is LNHDA and CDR2 is SQIVND (reference sequence). The CDR3 is 14 amino acids.

This chain uses TRBV27 with TRBJ2-3; unclear D gene. Trimming shortened V by 2 bases and J by 0 bases, and 9 bases separated the two germline ends. This CDR3 comprises 15 residues. The germline V gene has CDR1 MNHEY and CDR2 SMNVEV (reference sequence). This CDR3 reads CASSLTLGSTDTQYF. CDR3 nucleotides: TGTGCCAGCAGTTTAACCCTCGGGAGCACAGATACGCAGTATTTT.

With respect to this clone: The sample has other DNA sequences that encode this CDR3 too. CDR3 region: CASSLSRNTEAFF. CDR3 DNA: TGTGCCAGCAGCTTATCCAGGAACACTGAAGCTTTCTTT. The chain has TRBV7-3 and TRBJ1-1; the D is unclear. The CDR3 loop spans 13 amino acids. Trimming stripped 2 bases from V and 1 base from J, with 5 bases between. Germline V lookup: CDR1 SGHTA, CDR2 FQGTGA.

The rearrangement links TRBV14 to TRBJ2-7, with 8 positions matching TRBD1. From germline, CDR1 is SGHDN and CDR2 FVKESK. The CDR3 runs 14 residues. J gave up 6 bases and V 7 bases, and 11 bases lay outside the gene matches. CDR3 in amino acids: CASTLRQGLGEQYF. CDR3 sequence (DNA): TGTGCCAGCACCCTTAGACAGGGGCTTGGCGAGCAGTACTTC.

This chain joins TRBV27 and TRBJ2-2; 12 bases are shared with TRBD2. There are 17 residues in the CDR3. J lost 4 bases, V lost 5 bases, and 8 bases had no gene match. CDR1 MNHEY and CDR2 SMNVEV come from the germline V gene (reference sequence). The CDR3 spells CASSPFGLAGSTGELFF. Written as DNA, the CDR3 is TGTGCCAGCAGTCCATTCGGACTAGCGGGAAGCACCGGGGAGCTGTTTTTT.

The genes are TRBV19 and TRBJ1-6; TRBD1 matches 8 bases. Germline V gene data show CDR1 as LNHDA and CDR2 as SQIVND (reference sequence). CDR3 size: 15 residues. V was pared by 2 bases and J by 10 bases, with 7 bases of the junction left unmatched. In nucleotides, the CDR3 is TGTGCCAGTAGTATAACCCGGACAGGGTCCTCACCCCTCCACTTT. Amino acid sequence: CASSITRTGSSPLHF.

The chain combines TRBV5-1 with TRBJ1-1; D is possibly TRBD1 (6 bases). The V gene lost 4 bases and the J gene lost 0 bases, with 16 bases spanning the gap. CDR1 and CDR2 (germline): SGHRS, YFSETQ. This CDR3 region has 16 residues. CDR3: CASSPSPGQLNTEAFF. CDR3 sequence (DNA): TGCGCCAGCAGCCCATCCCCGGGACAACTGAACACTGAAGCTTTCTTT.

The chain has TRBV9 and TRBJ2-2; weak D call: TRBD2 (5 bases). The CDR3 spans 15 residues. CDR1 is SGDLS, CDR2 YYNGEE, per germline. With 5 bases removed from V and 0 bases from J, the gap between germline ends came to 11 bases. The CDR3 spells CASRRARANTGELFF. The CDR3 bases are TGTGCCAGCAGGAGGGCTAGAGCGAACACCGGGGAGCTGTTTTTT.

Only a few counts were recorded for this clone. The gene calls are TRBV9 and TRBJ2-2; D is uncertain. The CDR3 has 14 residues. Germline CDR1 SGDLS, CDR2 YYNGEE. Trimming removed 1 base at V and 2 bases at J, with 6 bases between. CDR3 protein: CASSVTTNTGELFF. CDR3 DNA: TGTGCCAGCAGCGTAACAACTAACACCGGGGAGCTGTTTTTT.

V is TRBV7-9 and J is TRBJ2-5; D unresolved. The germline V and J ends were trimmed by 0 bases and 3 bases, with 8 bases remaining between them. The CDR3 contains 14 residues. CDR1 SEHNR and CDR2 FQNEAQ come from the germline V gene (reference sequence). The CDR3 region is CASSLAGPKETQYF. CDR3 coding DNA: TGTGCCAGCAGCTTAGCAGGACCGAAAGAGACCCAGTACTTC.

In this sample, this clone turned up a few times. This chain connects TRBV5-1 to TRBJ2-5, with 9 bases matching TRBD2. The CDR3 is 15 amino acids. J was trimmed by 4 bases and V by 2 bases; bases with no gene match: 6. Germline V gene data show CDR1 as SGHRS and CDR2 as YFSETQ. For the CDR3, the DNA is TGCGCCAGCAGCTTCTCTGCGGGAGGGAGAGAGACCCAGTACTTC. Protein product: CASSFSAGGRETQYF.

This chain uses TRBV2 with TRBJ2-1; the D is unclear. Per the germline V gene, CDR1 is SNHLY and CDR2 is FYNNEI. Trimming stripped 1 base from V and 7 bases from J, with 5 bases between. The CDR3 length is 12 residues. Written as DNA, the CDR3 is TGTGCCAGCAGTGAAGTATTTAATGAGCAGTTCTTC. Protein: CASSEVFNEQFF. Looking up the rest from reference TRBV2 and TRBJ2-1 gives the full variable domain: EPEVTQTPSHQVTQMGQEVILRCVPISNHLYFYWYRQILGQKVEFLVSFYNNEISEKSEIFDDQFSVERPDGSNFTLKIRSTKLEDSAMYFCASSEVFNEQFFGPGTRLTVL.

This chain links TRBV29-1 with TRBJ2-3; TRBD1 or TRBD2 may be the D gene (7 bases each). Germline assignment: CDR1 SQVTM and CDR2 ANQGSEA. Trimming removed 8 bases at V and 5 bases at J, with 35 bases between. CDR3 length equals 19 residues. CDR3 residues: CSSPRPQGMGGGPQDTQYF. The DNA of the CDR3 is TGCAGCTCCCCTCGACCACAGGGGATGGGGGGGGGTCCACAAGATACGCAGTATTTT.

V is TRBV2 and J is TRBJ2-2; 7 bases are a match to TRBD1. Germline V CDR1 and CDR2: SNHLY, FYNNEI. This CDR3 is 15 amino acids long. V shed 10 bases and J 4 bases; nucleotides not matched to a gene: 12. The CDR3 DNA sequence: TGTGCCACCGCGAAGGGGGCTCGAGGCACCGGGGAGCTGTTTTTT. Amino acids: CATAKGARGTGELFF.

This clone has more than one count but fewer than ten. The chain uses TRBV27 and TRBJ2-1; 9 bases are shared with TRBD2. The CDR3 has 19 amino acids. V gave up 4 bases and J gave up 5 bases; unmatched junction bases: 18. The germline V gene encodes CDR1 MNHEY and CDR2 SMNVEV (reference sequence). The CDR3 reads CASSSTIGVGGRANNEQFF. CDR3 nucleotides: TGTGCCAGCAGTTCCACTATCGGGGTTGGCGGGAGGGCCAACAATGAGCAGTTCTTC.

The CDR3 region is CASRDGNSYEQYF. DNA of the CDR3: TGTGCCAGTAGGGACGGGAACTCCTACGAGCAGTACTTC. This rearrangement joins TRBV19 to TRBJ2-7; possible D gene TRBD2, 5 bases. CDR1 and CDR2 (germline): LNHDA, SQIVND (reference sequence). V lost 6 bases and J lost 0, with 9 bases in between. The CDR3 is made up of 13 amino acids.

The chain is built from TRBV12-2 and TRBJ1-5. TRBV12-2 is assigned pseudogene status. CDR3 length: 16 residues. The CDR3 loop is CASRLCRGWGNQPQHF. The CDR3 bases are TGTGCAAGTCGCTTATGTAGGGGATGGGGGAATCAGCCCCAGCATTTT.

As for this clone: Mismatch with germline at one junction end may stem from a read error. J is TRBJ1-2 and V is TRBV5-1, with a tentative D call TRBD1 (6 bases). The CDR3 has 15 residues. CDR1 and CDR2 (germline): SGHRS, YFSETQ. The CDR3 DNA reads TGCGCCAGCAGCTTGGCGGGGGCGACGGCCTATCGCTACACCTTC. The encoded protein is CASSLAGATAYRYTF.

CDR3 residues: CASSPEGLREKLFF. The CDR3 region has the DNA TGTGCCAGCTCCCCAGAGGGTCTACGGGAAAAACTGTTTTTT. The V gene is TRBV18, the J gene TRBJ1-4; D gene unclear. The CDR3 is 14 residues long. The V end lost 6 bases, the J end lost 8 bases, and 16 bases lay between the germline ends. In germline, CDR1 is KGHSH, CDR2 LQKENI.

V usage is TRBV5-1 and J usage is TRBJ2-7; 7 bases map to TRBD1. Germline assignment: CDR1 SGHRS and CDR2 YFSETQ. After removal of 2 bases from V and 0 bases from J, the junction contained 5 bases not matched to a gene. The CDR3 contains 15 residues. The CDR3 sequence is CASSLSGDSSYEQYF. In nucleotides, the CDR3 is TGCGCCAGCAGCTTAAGTGGGGACAGCTCCTACGAGCAGTACTTC.

The chain combines TRBV19 with TRBJ1-5; the D gene is possibly TRBD1 (5 bases). From germline, CDR1 is LNHDA and CDR2 SQIVND (reference sequence). V lost 6 bases, J lost 4 bases, and 16 bases lay in between. The CDR3 loop spans 15 amino acids. In DNA form, the CDR3 reads TGTGCCAGTAGGGCTAAGGGGCAGATAAATCAGCCCCAGCATTTT. Amino acids: CASRAKGQINQPQHF.

The chain couples TRBV5-4 to TRBJ2-7, with D possibly matching TRBD1 (6 bases). The CDR3 loop spans 16 amino acids. The germline V gene encodes CDR1 SGHNT and CDR2 YYREEE (reference sequence). V was shortened by 0 bases and J by 0 bases, with 13 bases between the two germline ends. The DNA of the CDR3 is TGTGCCAGCAGCTTGGCCCAAAGGGGGACCTCCTACGAGCAGTACTTC. Translating gives CASSLAQRGTSYEQYF.

The chain joins TRBV5-4 to TRBJ1-1; possibly TRBD1 for D (5 bases). Germline V gene data show CDR1 as SGHNT and CDR2 as YYREEE (reference sequence). The CDR3 is 12 amino acids. The V gene lost 2 bases and the J gene lost 6 bases, with 8 bases spanning the gap. CDR3 sequence: CASSLRGSEAFF. The CDR3 nucleotides are TGTGCCAGCAGCTTAAGGGGATCTGAAGCTTTCTTT.

The chain couples TRBV7-9 to TRBJ2-4; D is undetermined. V gave up 5 bases and J gave up 0 bases, with 17 bases separating them. Germline-derived CDR1 and CDR2 are SEHNR and FQNEAQ (reference sequence). This CDR3 region has 17 residues. CDR3 region: CASSPRLSIGAKNIQYF. The CDR3 coding sequence is TGTGCCAGCAGCCCACGACTTAGTATAGGAGCCAAAAACATTCAGTACTTC.

The chain is built from TRBV30 and TRBJ1-6; D is unclear. Trimming removed 0 bases from V and 12 bases from J, with 12 bases in between. The germline CDR1 and CDR2 sequences are GTSNPN and SVGIG (reference sequence). This CDR3 has 13 residues. Written as DNA, the CDR3 is TGTGCCTGGAGTGTAGTAGTTGCGGAACCCCTCCACTTT. Amino acid sequence: CAWSVVVAEPLHF.